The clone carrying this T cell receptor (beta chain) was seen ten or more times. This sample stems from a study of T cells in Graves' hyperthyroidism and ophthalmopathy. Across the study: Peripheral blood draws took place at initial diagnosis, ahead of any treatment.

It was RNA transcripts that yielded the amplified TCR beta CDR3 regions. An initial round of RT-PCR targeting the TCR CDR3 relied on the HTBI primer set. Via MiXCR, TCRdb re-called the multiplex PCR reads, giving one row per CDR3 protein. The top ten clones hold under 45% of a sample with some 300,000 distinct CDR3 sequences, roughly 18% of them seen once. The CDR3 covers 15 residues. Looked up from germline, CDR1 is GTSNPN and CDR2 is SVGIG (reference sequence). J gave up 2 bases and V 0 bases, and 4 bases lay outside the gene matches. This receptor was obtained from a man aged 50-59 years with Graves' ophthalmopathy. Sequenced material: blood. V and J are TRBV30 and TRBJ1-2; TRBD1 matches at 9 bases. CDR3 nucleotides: TGTGCCTGGAGTGTAGGGGGACAGGGAAACTATGGCTACACCTTC. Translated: CAWSVGGQGNYGYTF.